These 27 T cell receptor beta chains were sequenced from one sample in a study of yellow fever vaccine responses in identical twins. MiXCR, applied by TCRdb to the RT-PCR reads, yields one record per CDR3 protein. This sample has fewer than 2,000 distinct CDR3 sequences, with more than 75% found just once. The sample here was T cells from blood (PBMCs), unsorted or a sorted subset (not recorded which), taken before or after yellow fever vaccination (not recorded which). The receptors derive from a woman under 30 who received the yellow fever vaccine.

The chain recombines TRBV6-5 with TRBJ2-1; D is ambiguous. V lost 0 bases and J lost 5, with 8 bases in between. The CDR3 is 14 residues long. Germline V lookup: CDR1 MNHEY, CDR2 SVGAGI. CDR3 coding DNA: TGTGCCAGCAGTTACTCTGCTAGTAACAATGAGCAGTTCTTC. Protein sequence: CASSYSASNNEQFF.

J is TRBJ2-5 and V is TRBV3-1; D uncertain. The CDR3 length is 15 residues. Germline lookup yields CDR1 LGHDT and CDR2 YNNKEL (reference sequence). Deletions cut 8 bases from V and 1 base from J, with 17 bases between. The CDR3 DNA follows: TGTGCCAGCCGCCCGACACAATTACCCCAAGAGACCCAGTACTTC. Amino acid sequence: CASRPTQLPQETQYF.

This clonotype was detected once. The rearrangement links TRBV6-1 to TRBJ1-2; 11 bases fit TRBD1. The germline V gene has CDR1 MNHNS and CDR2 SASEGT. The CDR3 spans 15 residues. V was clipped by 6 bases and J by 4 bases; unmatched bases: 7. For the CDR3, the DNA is TGTGCCAGCAGGACCGCCGGGACAGGGGGCTATGGCTACACCTTC. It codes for CASRTAGTGGYGYTF.

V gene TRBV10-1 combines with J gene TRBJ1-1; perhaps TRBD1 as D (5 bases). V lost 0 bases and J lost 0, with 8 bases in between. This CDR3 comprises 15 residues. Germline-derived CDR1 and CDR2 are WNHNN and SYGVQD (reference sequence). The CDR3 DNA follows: TGCGCCAGCAGTGAGTCCGGGGGGGTGAACACTGAAGCTTTCTTT. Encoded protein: CASSESGGVNTEAFF.

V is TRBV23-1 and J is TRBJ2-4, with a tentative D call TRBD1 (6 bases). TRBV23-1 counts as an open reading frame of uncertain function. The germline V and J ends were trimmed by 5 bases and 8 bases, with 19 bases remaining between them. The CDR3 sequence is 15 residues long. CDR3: CASSYGQFPADIQYF. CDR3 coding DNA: TGCGCCAGCAGTTACGGACAGTTTCCCGCCGACATTCAGTACTTC.

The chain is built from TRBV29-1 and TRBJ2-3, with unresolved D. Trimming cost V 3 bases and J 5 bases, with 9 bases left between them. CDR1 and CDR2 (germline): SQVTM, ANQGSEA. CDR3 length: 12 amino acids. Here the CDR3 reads CSVDKLGDTQYF. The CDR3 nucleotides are TGCAGCGTTGACAAATTAGGAGATACGCAGTATTTT.

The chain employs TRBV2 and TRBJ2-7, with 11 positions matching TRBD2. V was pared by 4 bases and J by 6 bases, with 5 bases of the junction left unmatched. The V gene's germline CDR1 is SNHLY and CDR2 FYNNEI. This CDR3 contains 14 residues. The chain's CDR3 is CASSGASGRSEQYF. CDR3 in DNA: TGTGCCAGCAGTGGGGCTAGCGGGAGGAGCGAGCAGTACTTC.

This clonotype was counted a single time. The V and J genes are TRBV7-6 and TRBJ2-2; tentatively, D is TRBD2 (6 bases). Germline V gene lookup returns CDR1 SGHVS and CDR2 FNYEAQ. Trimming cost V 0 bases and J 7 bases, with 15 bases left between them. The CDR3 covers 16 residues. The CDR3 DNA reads TGTGCCAGCAGCTTAGCGTATCGGGGGACCGGCGGGGAGCTGTTTTTT. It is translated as CASSLAYRGTGGELFF.

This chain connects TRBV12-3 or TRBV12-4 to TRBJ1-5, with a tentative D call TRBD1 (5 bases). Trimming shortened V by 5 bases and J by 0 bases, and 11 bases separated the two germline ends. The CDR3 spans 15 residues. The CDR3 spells CASSRDGFSNQPQHF. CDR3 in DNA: TGTGCCAGCAGTAGGGACGGATTTAGCAATCAGCCCCAGCATTTT.

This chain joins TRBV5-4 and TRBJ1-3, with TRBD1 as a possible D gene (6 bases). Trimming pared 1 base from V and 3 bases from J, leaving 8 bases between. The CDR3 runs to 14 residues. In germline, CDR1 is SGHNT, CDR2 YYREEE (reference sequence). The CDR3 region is CASSLRGLGNTIYF. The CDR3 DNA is TGTGCCAGCAGCTTGCGGGGGCTTGGAAACACCATATATTTT.

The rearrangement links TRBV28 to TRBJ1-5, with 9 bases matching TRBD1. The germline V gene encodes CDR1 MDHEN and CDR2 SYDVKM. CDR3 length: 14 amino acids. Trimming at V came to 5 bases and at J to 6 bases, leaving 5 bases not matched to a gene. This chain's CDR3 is CASSRTGVGQPQHF. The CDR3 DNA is TGTGCCAGCAGTCGGACAGGGGTTGGTCAGCCCCAGCATTTT.

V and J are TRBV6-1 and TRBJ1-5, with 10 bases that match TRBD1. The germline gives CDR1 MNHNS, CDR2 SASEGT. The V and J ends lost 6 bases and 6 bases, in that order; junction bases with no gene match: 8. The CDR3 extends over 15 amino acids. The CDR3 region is CASRLTGTGVQPQHF. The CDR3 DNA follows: TGTGCCAGCAGATTGACCGGGACAGGGGTTCAGCCCCAGCATTTT.

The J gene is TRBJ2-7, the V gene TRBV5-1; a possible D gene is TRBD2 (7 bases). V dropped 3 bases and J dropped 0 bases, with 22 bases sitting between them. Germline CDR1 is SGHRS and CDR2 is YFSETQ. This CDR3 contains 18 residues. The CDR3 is CASSWGASAGVGSYEQYF. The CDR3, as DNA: TGCGCCAGCAGCTGGGGGGCATCGGCGGGAGTGGGCTCCTACGAGCAGTACTTC.

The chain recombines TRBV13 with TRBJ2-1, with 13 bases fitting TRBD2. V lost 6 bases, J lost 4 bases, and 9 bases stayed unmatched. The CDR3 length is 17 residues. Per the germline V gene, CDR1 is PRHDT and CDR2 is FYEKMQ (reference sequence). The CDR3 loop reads CASRKTTGLAGYNEQFF. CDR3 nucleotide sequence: TGTGCCAGCAGGAAAACAACGGGACTAGCGGGATACAATGAGCAGTTCTTC.

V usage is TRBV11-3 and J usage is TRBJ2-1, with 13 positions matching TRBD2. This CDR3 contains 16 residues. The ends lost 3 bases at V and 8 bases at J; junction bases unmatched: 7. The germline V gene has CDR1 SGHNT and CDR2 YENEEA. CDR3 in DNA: TGTGCCAGCAGCTTCGGACTAGCGGGAGATCTGTATGAGCAGTTCTTC. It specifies CASSFGLAGDLYEQFF.

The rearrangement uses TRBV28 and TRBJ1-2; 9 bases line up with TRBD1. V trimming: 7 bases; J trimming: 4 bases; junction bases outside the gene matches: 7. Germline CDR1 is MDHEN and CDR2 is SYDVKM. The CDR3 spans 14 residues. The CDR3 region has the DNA TGTGCCAGCATCCCACAGGGGGCAGGCTATGGCTACACCTTC. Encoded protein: CASIPQGAGYGYTF.

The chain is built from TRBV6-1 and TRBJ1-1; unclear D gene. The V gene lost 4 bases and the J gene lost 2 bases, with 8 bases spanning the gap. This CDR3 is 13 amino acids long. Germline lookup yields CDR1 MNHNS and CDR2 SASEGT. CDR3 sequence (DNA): TGTGCCAGCAGTGGTCAGGTTAACACTGAAGCTTTCTTT. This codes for CASSGQVNTEAFF.

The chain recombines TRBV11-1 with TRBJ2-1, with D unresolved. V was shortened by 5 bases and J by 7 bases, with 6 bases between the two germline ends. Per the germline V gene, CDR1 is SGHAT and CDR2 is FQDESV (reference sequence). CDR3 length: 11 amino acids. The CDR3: CASSPQNEQFF. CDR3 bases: TGTGCCAGCAGCCCGCAGAATGAGCAGTTCTTC.

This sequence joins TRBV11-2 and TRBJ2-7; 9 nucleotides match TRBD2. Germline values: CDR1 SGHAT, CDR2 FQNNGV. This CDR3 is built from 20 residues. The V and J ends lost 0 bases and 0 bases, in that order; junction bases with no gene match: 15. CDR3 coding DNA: TGTGCCAGCAGCTTAGATCTAAGTACTAGCGGGCTGATGAGCTCCTACGAGCAGTACTTC. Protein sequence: CASSLDLSTSGLMSSYEQYF.

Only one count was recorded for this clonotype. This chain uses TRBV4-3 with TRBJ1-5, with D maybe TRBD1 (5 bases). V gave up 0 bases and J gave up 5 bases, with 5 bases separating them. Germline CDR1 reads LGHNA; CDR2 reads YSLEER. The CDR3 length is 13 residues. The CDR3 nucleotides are TGCGCCAGCAGCCAAGACAGGGATCAGCCCCAGCATTTT. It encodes CASSQDRDQPQHF.

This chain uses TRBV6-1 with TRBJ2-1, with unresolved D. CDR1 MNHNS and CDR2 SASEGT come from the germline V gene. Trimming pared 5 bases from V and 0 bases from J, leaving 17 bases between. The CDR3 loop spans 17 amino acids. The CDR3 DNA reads TGTGCCAGCAGTACCCGCCGTGAGGCACGCTCCTACAATGAGCAGTTCTTC. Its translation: CASSTRREARSYNEQFF.

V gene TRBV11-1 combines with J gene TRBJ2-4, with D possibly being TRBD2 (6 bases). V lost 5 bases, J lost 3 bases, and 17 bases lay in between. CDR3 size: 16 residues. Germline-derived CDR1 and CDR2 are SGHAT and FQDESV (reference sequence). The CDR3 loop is CASSTGTDLFKNIQYF. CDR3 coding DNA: TGTGCCAGCAGCACCGGGACTGATTTATTCAAAAACATTCAGTACTTC.

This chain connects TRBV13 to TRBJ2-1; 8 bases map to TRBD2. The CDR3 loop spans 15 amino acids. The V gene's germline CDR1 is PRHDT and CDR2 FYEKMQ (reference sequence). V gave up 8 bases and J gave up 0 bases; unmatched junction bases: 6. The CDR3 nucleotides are TGTGCCAGCCACAAGCGGGGGAGCTCCTACAATGAGCAGTTCTTC. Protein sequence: CASHKRGSSYNEQFF.

This CDR3 is CASSDSGGIGTDTQYF. The CDR3 DNA is TGCGCCAGCAGTGATAGCGGGGGGATCGGCACAGATACGCAGTATTTT. The V and J genes are TRBV10-1 and TRBJ2-3; 10 bases map to TRBD2. The CDR3 is made up of 16 amino acids. Trimming at V came to 3 bases and at J to 1 base, leaving 4 bases not matched to a gene. Germline V CDR1 and CDR2: WNHNN, SYGVQD (reference sequence).

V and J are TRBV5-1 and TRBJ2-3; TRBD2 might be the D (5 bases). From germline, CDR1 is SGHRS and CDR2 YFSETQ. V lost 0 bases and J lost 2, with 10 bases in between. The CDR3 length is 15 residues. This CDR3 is CASSLVRGHTDTQYF. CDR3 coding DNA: TGCGCCAGCAGCTTGGTAAGAGGGCACACAGATACGCAGTATTTT.

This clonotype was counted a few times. The CDR3 spells CASSQNQGSTEAFF. The CDR3 nucleotides are TGTGCCAGCTCACAAAATCAGGGTTCCACTGAAGCTTTCTTT. The V and J genes are TRBV18 and TRBJ1-1, with D perhaps TRBD1 (5 bases). Germline lookup yields CDR1 KGHSH and CDR2 LQKENI. CDR3 length: 14 residues. Between the trimmed V and J ends, which lost 4 bases and 4 bases, there was a span of 13 bases.

CDR3 protein: CASSLGPWGPANTGELFF. CDR3 DNA: TGTGCCAGCAGCTTAGGTCCGTGGGGCCCCGCGAACACCGGGGAGCTGTTTTTT. The rearrangement links TRBV7-6 to TRBJ2-2, with D possibly matching TRBD1 (5 bases). The germline CDR1 and CDR2 sequences are SGHVS and FNYEAQ. Trimming shortened V by 1 base and J by 0 bases, and 15 bases separated the two germline ends. The CDR3 spans 18 residues.